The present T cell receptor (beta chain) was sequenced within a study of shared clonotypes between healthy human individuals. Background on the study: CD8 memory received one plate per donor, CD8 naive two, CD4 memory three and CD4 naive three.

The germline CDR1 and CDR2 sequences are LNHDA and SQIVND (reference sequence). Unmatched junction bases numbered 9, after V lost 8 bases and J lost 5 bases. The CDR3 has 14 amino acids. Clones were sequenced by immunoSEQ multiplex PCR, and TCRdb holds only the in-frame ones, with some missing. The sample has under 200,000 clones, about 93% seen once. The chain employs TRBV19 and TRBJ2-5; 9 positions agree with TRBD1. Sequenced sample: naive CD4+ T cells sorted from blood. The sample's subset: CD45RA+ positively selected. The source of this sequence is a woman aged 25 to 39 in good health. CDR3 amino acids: CASQDRGISETQYF. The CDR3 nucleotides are TGTGCCAGTCAGGACAGGGGAATTTCGGAGACCCAGTACTTC.